A selection of T cell receptor beta chains follows, all from one sample in a study of long-term antiretroviral therapy in people with HIV. The assay was immunoSEQ multiplex PCR, and TCRdb's table has in-frame clones only and misses some. The repertoire consists of about 50,000 clones, with about 86% occurring once and the leading ten covering around 3.1%. The material sequenced was unsorted PBMCs, taken 0.8 years after starting antiretroviral therapy. The receptors were sampled from a woman between 18 and 29 years old with HIV. The CDR3 runs from the conserved cysteine through the conserved F or W. Fields, in order: D gene, V gene, J gene, CDR3 protein. The D gene is left open where the match is weak.

>TRBD2|TRBV2|TRBJ2-3
CASKVLAGGGGDTQYF
>.|TRBV10-3|TRBJ1-2
CAISERGGYGYTF
>TRBD2|TRBV28|TRBJ2-7
CASSRPTSGSFHEQYF
>TRBD1|TRBV19|TRBJ1-1
CASGTRQGNTEAFF
>.|TRBV7-2|TRBJ1-1
CASSFGLEAFF
>.|TRBV27|TRBJ1-1
CASSLSRATEAFF
>TRBD1|TRBV15|TRBJ2-7
CATSRDDRAYSYEQYF
>.|TRBV2|TRBJ2-3
CASSEGQGTDTQYF
>TRBD2|TRBV19|TRBJ2-7
CASSRTPSGIRYEQYF
>.|TRBV18|TRBJ2-5
CASSLKHGETQYF
>.|TRBV18|TRBJ2-2
CASSLTREFAGELFF
>.|TRBV19|TRBJ1-2
CASSPSDSGSYGYTF
>TRBD1|TRBV7-2|TRBJ2-7
CASSEAPGQGVQGEQYF
>.|TRBV2|TRBJ2-1
CASSENTYNEQFF
>TRBD2|TRBV9|TRBJ2-3
CASSEASGFTDTQYF
>.|TRBV10-3|TRBJ2-5
CAISESGLRRETQYF
>.|TRBV19|TRBJ2-3
CASSYPSVGARVTQYF
>TRBD1|TRBV7-2|TRBJ2-7
CASSLKGQTYEQYF
>.|TRBV6-5|TRBJ2-2
CASSSRGEGGELFF
>.|TRBV9|TRBJ1-2
CASSSRTAEGSGYGYTF
>.|TRBV30|TRBJ2-5
CAWSGAETEGEGKRYQETQYF